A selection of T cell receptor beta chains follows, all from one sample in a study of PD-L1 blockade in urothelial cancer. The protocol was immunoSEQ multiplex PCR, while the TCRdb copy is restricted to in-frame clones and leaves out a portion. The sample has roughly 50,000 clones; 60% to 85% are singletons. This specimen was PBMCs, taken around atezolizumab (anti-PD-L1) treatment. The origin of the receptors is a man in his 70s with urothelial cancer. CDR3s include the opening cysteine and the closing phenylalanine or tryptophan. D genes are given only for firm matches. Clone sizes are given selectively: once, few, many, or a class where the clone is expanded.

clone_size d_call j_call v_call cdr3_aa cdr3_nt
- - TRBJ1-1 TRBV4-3 CASSQGSGDTEAFF TGCGCCAGCAGCCAAGGATCGGGGGACACTGAAGCTTTCTTT
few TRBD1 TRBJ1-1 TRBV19 CASSGGGWNTEAFF TGTGCCAGTAGCGGAGGGGGCTGGAACACTGAAGCTTTCTTT
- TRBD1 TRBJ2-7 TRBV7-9 CASSYDRVEEQYF TGTGCCAGCAGCTACGACAGGGTGGAAGAGCAGTACTTC
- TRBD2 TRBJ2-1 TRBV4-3 CASSQEGREERFF TGCGCCAGCAGCCAAGAAGGGCGGGAGGAAAGGTTCTTC
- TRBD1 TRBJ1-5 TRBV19 CASSRGTGGNQPQHF TGTGCCAGTAGTAGGGGGACAGGGGGGAATCAGCCCCAGCATTTT
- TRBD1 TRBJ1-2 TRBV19 CASSIGTGGYYGYTF TGTGCCAGTAGTATCGGGACAGGGGGGTACTATGGCTACACCTTC
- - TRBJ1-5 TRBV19 CASSPKRGNQPQHF TGTGCCAGTAGCCCCAAGCGGGGGAATCAGCCCCAGCATTTT
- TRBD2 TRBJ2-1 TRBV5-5 CASSHTSGKNNEQFF TGTGCCAGCAGCCATACTAGCGGGAAGAACAATGAGCAGTTCTTC
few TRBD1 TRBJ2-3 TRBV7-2 CASRRDSSTDTQYF TGTGCCAGCAGGAGGGACAGCTCCACAGATACGCAGTATTTT
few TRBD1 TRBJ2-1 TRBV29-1 CSVRDFDRGKGNEQFF TGCAGCGTCCGAGATTTTGACAGGGGTAAAGGCAATGAGCAGTTCTTC
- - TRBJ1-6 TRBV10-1 CASRPGFNNSPLHF TGCGCCAGCAGGCCGGGGTTCAATAATTCACCCCTCCACTTT
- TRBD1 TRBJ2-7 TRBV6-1 CASSDPTGGEAEQYF TGTGCCAGCAGTGACCCGACAGGGGGCGAGGCCGAGCAGTACTTC
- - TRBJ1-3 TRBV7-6 CASSKTVTANTIYF TGTGCCAGCAGCAAGACAGTTACCGCGAACACCATATATTTT
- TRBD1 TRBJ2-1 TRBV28 CASSYSRGNYNEQFF TGTGCCAGCAGTTATAGCAGGGGGAACTACAATGAGCAGTTCTTC
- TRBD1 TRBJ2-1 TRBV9 CASSVATGARNEQFF TGTGCCAGCAGCGTAGCGACAGGGGCTCGAAATGAGCAGTTCTTC
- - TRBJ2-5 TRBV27 CASSVTGFYETQYF TGTGCCAGCAGTGTGACAGGCTTTTACGAGACCCAGTACTTC
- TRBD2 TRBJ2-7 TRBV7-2 CASSLATSGTGYEQYF TGTGCCAGCAGCTTAGCGACTAGCGGGACGGGTTACGAGCAGTACTTC
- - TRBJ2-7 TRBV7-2 CASSLAGGTKYEQYF TGTGCCAGCAGCTTAGCAGGGGGGACTAAATACGAGCAGTACTTC
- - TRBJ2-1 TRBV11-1 CASSSTGGEQFF TGTGCCAGCAGCTCAACCGGCGGGGAACAGTTCTTC
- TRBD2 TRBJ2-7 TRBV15 CATSRARGGPRDEQYF TGTGCCACCAGCAGAGCACGGGGGGGCCCCCGGGACGAGCAGTACTTC
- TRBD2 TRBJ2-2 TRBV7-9 CASSATRLAANTGELFF TGTGCCAGCAGCGCGACCCGACTAGCGGCGAACACCGGGGAGCTGTTTTTT
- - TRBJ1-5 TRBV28 CARIGVTGVWGAQHF TGTGCCAGAATAGGGGTGACGGGAGTTTGGGGGGCCCAGCATTTT
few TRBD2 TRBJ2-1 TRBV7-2 CASSQMPGLAGYNEQFF TGTGCCAGCAGCCAAATGCCGGGACTAGCGGGTTACAATGAGCAGTTCTTC
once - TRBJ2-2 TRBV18 CASSPQGPLTDTGELFF TGTGCCAGCTCACCACAGGGGCCGCTTACGGACACCGGGGAGCTGTTTTTT
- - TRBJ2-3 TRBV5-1 CASSLGGDTQYF TGCGCCAGCAGCTTGGGAGGGGATACGCAGTATTTT
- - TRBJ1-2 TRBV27 CASSPSLHHYYGYTF TGTGCCAGCAGTCCTTCGCTCCACCACTACTATGGCTACACCTTC
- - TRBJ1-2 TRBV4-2 CASSQDSGDYGYTF TGTGCCAGCAGCCAAGATTCGGGGGACTATGGCTACACCTTC
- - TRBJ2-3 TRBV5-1 CASSSGSLTDTQYF TGCGCCAGCAGCTCAGGATCGCTTACAGATACGCAGTATTTT
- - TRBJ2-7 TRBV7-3 CASSLGGHYEQYF TGTGCCAGCAGCTTAGGTGGGCACTACGAGCAGTACTTC
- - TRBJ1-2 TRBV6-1 CASSERGKKGYGYTF TGTGCCAGCAGTGAAAGGGGGAAGAAGGGCTATGGCTACACCTTC
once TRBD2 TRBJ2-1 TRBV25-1 CASSEPRGLAFHEQFF TGTGCCAGCAGTGAACCGCGGGGACTAGCTTTCCATGAGCAGTTCTTC
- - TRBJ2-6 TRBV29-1 CSVSPGGGSGANVLTF TGCAGCGTAAGTCCAGGAGGTGGCTCTGGGGCCAACGTCCTGACTTTC
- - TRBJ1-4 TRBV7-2 CASSFSRSNEKLFF TGTGCCAGCAGCTTTAGTCGGAGCAATGAAAAACTGTTTTTT
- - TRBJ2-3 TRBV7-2 CASSFFPPSTDTQYF TGTGCCAGCAGCTTCTTCCCCCCTAGCACAGATACGCAGTATTTT
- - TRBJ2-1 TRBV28 CASSLLVNEQFF TGTGCCAGCAGTTTATTAGTGAATGAGCAGTTCTTC
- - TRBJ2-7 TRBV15 CATSSPIGGLVGEQYF TGTGCCACCAGCAGCCCCATAGGAGGGCTCGTGGGCGAGCAGTACTTC
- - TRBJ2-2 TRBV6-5 CASSYSQGGGELFF TGTGCCAGCAGTTACTCTCAGGGTGGCGGGGAGCTGTTTTTT
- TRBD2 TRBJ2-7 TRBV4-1 CASSQEHSGRSEQYF TGCGCCAGCAGCCAAGAACATAGCGGGAGGTCCGAGCAGTACTTC
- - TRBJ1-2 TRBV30 CAWSVRVAYTF TGTGCCTGGAGTGTACGAGTCGCCTACACCTTC
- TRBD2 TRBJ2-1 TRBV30 CAWSLTSGRGHEQFF TGTGCCTGGAGTCTGACTAGCGGGAGAGGCCATGAGCAGTTCTTC
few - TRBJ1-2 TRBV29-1 CSVTAAGGDNYGYTF TGCAGCGTCACTGCGGCGGGGGGGGACAACTATGGCTACACCTTC
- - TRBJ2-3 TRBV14 CASSQRSGAGRVRPDTQYF TGTGCCAGCAGCCAAAGATCGGGAGCTGGGCGGGTACGTCCAGATACGCAGTATTTT
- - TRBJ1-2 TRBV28 CASSLTGYGYTF TGTGCCAGCAGTTTAACAGGGTATGGCTACACCTTC
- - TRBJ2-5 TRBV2 CASSPQETQYF TGTGCCAGCAGCCCCCAGGAGACCCAGTACTTC
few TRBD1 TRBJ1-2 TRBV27 CASSPGQGRGDYGYTF TGTGCCAGCAGTCCTGGACAGGGACGGGGAGACTATGGCTACACCTTC
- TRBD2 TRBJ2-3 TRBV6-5 CASSYNSGKGGGTQYF TGTGCCAGCAGTTATAATAGCGGGAAAGGTGGCGGTACGCAGTATTTT
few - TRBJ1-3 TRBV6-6 CASSYQGSGNTIYF TGTGCCAGCAGTTACCAGGGCTCTGGAAACACCATATATTTT
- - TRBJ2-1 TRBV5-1 CASSLSGDEQFF TGCGCCAGCAGCTTGTCAGGGGATGAGCAGTTCTTC
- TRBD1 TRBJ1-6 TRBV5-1 CASSLDQGDNSPLHF TGCGCCAGCAGCTTGGACCAGGGGGATAATTCACCCCTCCACTTT
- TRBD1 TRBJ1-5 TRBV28 CASSALGQGERGQPQHF TGTGCCAGCAGTGCCTTGGGACAGGGGGAGAGAGGGCAGCCCCAGCATTTT
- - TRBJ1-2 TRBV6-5 CASRSRGLDYGYTF TGTGCCAGCAGGTCGCGGGGATTGGACTATGGCTACACCTTC
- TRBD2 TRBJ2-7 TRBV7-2 CASSILAGHRYEQYF TGTGCCAGCAGCATCTTAGCGGGTCACCGGTACGAGCAGTACTTC
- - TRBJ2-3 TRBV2 CASGRRGLTGRTDTQYF TGTGCCAGCGGCCGCCGGGGGTTGACGGGGCGCACAGATACGCAGTATTTT
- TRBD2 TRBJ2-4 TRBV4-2 CASNTLGTSGREGAKNIQYF TGTGCCAGCAACACCCTAGGGACTAGCGGGAGGGAGGGAGCCAAAAACATTCAGTACTTC
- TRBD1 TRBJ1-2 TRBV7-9 CASSFTGGSNYGYTF TGTGCCAGCAGCTTCACAGGGGGTTCGAACTATGGCTACACCTTC
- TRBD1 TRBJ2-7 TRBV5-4 CASSLDYSGDRPYEQYF TGTGCCAGCAGCTTGGACTACTCGGGGGACAGGCCTTACGAGCAGTACTTC
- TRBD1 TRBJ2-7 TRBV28 CASRDRVGEQYF TGTGCCAGCAGAGACAGGGTTGGGGAGCAGTACTTC